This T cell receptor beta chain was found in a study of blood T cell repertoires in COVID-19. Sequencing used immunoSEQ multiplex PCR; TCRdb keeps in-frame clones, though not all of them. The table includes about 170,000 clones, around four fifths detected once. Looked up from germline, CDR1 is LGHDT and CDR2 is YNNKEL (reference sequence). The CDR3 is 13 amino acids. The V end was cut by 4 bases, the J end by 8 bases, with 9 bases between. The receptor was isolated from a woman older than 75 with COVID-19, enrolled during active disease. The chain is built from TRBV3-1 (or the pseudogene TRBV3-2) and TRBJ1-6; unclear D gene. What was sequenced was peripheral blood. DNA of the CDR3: TGTGCCAGCAGCCCGTCCCGGGATTCACCCCTCCACTTT. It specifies CASSPSRDSPLHF.